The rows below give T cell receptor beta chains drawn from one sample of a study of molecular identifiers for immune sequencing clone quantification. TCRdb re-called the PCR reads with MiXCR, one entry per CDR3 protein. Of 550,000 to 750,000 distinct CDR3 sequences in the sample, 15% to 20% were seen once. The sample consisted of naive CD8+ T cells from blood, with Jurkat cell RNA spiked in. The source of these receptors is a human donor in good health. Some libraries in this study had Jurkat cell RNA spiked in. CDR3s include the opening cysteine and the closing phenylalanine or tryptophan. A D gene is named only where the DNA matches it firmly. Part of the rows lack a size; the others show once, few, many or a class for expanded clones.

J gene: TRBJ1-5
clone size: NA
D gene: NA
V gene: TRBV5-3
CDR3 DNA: TGTGTCAGCAGCTTTGGGGGTAGCAATCAGCCCCAGCATTTT
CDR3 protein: CVSSFGGSNQPQHF

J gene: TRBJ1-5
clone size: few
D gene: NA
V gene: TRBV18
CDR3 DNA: TGTGCCAGCTCACTTGAGCATAGCAATCAGCCCCAGCATTTT
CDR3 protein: CASSLEHSNQPQHF

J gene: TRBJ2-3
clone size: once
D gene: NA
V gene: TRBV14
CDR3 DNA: TGCGCCAGCAGCCAACTACGCGGGGAAAGCGCAGATACGCAGTATTTT
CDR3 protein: CASSQLRGESADTQYF

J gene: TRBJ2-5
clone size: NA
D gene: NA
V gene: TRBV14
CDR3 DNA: TGTGCCAGCAGCCAAGATGTAGGGGGGGCATTGGAGACCCAGCACTTC
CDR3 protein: CASSQDVGGALETQHF

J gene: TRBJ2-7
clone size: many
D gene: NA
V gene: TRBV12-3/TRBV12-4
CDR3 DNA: TGTGCCAGCAGCCCGGCGGGCAGGGACCACGAGCAGTACTTC
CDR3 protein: CASSPAGRDHEQYF

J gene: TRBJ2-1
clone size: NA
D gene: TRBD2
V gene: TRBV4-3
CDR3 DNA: TGCGCCAGCAGCCAAGAGAGGAAGCGGGAGTCTAGGGCTGAGCAGTTCTTC
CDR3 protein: CASSQERKRESRAEQFF

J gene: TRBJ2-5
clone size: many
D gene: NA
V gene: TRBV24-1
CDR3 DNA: TGTGCCACCAGTGATTTAGGATCGGCATACCAAGAGACCCAGTACTTC
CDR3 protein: CATSDLGSAYQETQYF

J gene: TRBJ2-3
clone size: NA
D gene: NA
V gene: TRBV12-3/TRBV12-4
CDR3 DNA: TGTGCCAGCAGGAAGGAGGGACACCGCACAGATACGCAGTATTTT
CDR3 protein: CASRKEGHRTDTQYF

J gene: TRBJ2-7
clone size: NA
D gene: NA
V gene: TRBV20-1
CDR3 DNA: TGCAGTGCTAGAACCAGGACGGAGATCTACGAGCAGTACTTC
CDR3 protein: CSARTRTEIYEQYF

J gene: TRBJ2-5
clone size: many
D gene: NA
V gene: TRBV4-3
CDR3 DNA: TGCGCCAGCAGCCAAGATTTCTCCGGGCAGGGAGTCGAAGAGACCCAGTACTTC
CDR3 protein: CASSQDFSGQGVEETQYF

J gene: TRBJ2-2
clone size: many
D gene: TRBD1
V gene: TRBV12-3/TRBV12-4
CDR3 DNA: TGTGCCAGCATCCAATGGGACAGGGGCTCCGGGGAGCTGTTTTTT
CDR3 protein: CASIQWDRGSGELFF

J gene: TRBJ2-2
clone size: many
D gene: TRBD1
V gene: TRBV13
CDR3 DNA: TGTGCCAGCAGCTCGAGGGACAGGGAGTGGACCGGGGAGCTGTTTTTT
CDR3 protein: CASSSRDREWTGELFF

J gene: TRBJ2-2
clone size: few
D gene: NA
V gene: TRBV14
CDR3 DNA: TGTGCCAGCAGCCAGGGAGTCGGCCTCTACGGGGAGCTGTTTTTT
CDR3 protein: CASSQGVGLYGELFF

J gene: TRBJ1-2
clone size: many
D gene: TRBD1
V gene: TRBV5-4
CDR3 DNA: TGTGCCAGCAGCTCAGGAACCGGGACAGCTTATGGCTACACCTTC
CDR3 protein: CASSSGTGTAYGYTF

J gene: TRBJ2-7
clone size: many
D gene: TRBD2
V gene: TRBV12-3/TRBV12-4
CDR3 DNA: TGTGCCAGCAGTTTAGGACTAGCGGGAAGTTCCGGGGAGCAGTACTTC
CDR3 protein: CASSLGLAGSSGEQYF

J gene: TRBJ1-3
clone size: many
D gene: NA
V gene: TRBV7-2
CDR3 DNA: TGTGCCAGCAGCTTATCAGACTCTGGAAACACCATATATTTT
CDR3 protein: CASSLSDSGNTIYF

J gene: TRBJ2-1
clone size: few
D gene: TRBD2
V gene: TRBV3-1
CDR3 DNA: TGTGCCAGCAGCCAAGGGTTTACTCTAGCGGGAGGGCATGAGCAGTTCTTC
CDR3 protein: CASSQGFTLAGGHEQFF

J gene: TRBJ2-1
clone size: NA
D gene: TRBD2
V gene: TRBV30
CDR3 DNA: TGTGCCTGGAGCGTGGGACTAGCGGGAGTCGTTGAGCAGTTCTTC
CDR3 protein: CAWSVGLAGVVEQFF

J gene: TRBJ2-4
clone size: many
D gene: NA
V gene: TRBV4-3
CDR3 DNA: TGCGCCAGCAGCCAAGATGGATTAGCCAAAAACATTCAGTACTTC
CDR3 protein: CASSQDGLAKNIQYF

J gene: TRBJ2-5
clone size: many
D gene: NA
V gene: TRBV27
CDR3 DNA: TGTGCCAGCAGTTCCACGAAGGGGTACCAAGAGACCCAGTACTTC
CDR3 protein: CASSSTKGYQETQYF

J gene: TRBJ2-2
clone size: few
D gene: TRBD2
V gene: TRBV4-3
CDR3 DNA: TGCGCCAGCAGCCAATTCCTAGCGGGTGGCACCGGGGAGCTGTTTTTT
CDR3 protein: CASSQFLAGGTGELFF

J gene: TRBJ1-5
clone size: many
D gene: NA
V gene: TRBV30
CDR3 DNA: TGTGCCTGGAAGGGCGGGGCCAGCCCCCAGCCCCAGCATTTT
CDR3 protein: CAWKGGASPQPQHF

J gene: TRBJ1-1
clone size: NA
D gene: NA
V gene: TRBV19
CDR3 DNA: TGTGCCAGTAGCGACTTCTCATGGGGGCAAATGAACACTGAAGCTTTCTTT
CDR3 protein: CASSDFSWGQMNTEAFF

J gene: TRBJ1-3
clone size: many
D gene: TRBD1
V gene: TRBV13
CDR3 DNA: TGTGCCAGCAGCCCAACAGGGGAAGGATCTGGAAACACCATATATTTT
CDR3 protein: CASSPTGEGSGNTIYF

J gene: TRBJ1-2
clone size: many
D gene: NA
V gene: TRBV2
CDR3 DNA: TGTGCCAGCAAATTTTTTGGCAGCCGGATAGGCTACACCTTC
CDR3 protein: CASKFFGSRIGYTF

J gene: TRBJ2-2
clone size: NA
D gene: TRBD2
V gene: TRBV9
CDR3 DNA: TGTGTCAGCAGCGTAGCGGGGGCCGGGGAGCTGTTTTTT
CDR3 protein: CVSSVAGAGELFF

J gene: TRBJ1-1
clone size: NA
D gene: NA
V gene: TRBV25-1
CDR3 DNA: TGTGCCAGCCAGAGTAGGAACACTGAAGCTTTCTTT
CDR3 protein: CASQSRNTEAFF

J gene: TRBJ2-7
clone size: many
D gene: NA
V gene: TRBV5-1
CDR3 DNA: TGCGCCAGCAGCTTGGTGTACGGCGGAGAATACGAGCAGTACTTC
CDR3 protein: CASSLVYGGEYEQYF

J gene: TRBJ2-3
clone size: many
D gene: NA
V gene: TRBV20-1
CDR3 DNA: TGCAGTGCCTTAAGCACAGGGTTGGCAGATACGCAGTATTTT
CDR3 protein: CSALSTGLADTQYF

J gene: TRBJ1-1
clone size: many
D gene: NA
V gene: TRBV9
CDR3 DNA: TGTGCCAGCAGCTCCGAAGCCCGGGACGGAACTACTGAAGCTTTCTTT
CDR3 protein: CASSSEARDGTTEAFF

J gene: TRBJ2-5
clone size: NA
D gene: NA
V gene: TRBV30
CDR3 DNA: TGTGCCTGGAGTGTACTACGGGGAGAGACCCAGTACTTC
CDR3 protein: CAWSVLRGETQYF

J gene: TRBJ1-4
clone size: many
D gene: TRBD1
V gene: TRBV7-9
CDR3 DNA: TGTGCCAGCAGCTGGACAGGTTTCGCAACTAATGAAAAACTGTTTTTT
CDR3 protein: CASSWTGFATNEKLFF

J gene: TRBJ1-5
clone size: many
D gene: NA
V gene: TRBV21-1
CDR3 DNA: TGTGCCAGCAGCAATTCTGGACAGGGAGACTATCAGCCCCAGCATTTT
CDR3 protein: CASSNSGQGDYQPQHF

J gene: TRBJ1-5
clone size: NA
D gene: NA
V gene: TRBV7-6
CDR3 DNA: TGTGCCAGCAGCTTAGCGTTAGAGCTATCGGATCGGCCCCAGCATTTT
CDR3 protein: CASSLALELSDRPQHF

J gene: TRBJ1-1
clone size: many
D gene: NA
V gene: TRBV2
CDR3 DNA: TGTGCCAGCATATACACTGAAGCTTTCTTT
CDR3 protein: CASIYTEAFF

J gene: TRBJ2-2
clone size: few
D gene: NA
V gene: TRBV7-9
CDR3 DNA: TGTGCCAGCAGCTTAGGTCTTACTCCCGGGGAGCTGTTTTTT
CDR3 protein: CASSLGLTPGELFF

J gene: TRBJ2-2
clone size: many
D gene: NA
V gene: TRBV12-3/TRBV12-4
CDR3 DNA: TGTGCCAGCAGTTTCTCAGGGCTCGGGGAGCTGTTTTTT
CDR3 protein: CASSFSGLGELFF

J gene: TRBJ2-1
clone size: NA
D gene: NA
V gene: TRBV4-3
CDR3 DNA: TGCGCCAGCAGCCTGTACGACTACCCCACAGGGAATGAGCAGTTCTTC
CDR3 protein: CASSLYDYPTGNEQFF

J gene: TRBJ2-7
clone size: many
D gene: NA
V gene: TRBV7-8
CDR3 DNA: TGTGCCAGCAGCTTATTCGGTGGGGCAGCCTACGAGCAGTACTTC
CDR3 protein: CASSLFGGAAYEQYF

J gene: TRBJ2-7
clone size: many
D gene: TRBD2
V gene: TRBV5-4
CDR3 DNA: TGTGCCAGCAGCTTGGCGACTAGCGGGGGCCACGAGCAGTACTTC
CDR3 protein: CASSLATSGGHEQYF

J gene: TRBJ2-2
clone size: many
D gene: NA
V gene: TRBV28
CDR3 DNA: TGTGCCAGCAGTTTTTCTCCGGGAGATGGGTCCGGGGAGCTGTTTTTT
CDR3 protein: CASSFSPGDGSGELFF

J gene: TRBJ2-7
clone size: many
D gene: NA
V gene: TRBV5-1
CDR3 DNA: TGCGCCAGCAGCCTAGGACAAGGCCTTTACTACGAGCAGTACTTC
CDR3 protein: CASSLGQGLYYEQYF

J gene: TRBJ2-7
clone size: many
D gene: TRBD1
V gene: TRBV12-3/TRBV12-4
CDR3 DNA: TGTGCCAGCAGTCCTAAGGGGGCCAGCTCCTACGAGCAGTACTTC
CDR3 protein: CASSPKGASSYEQYF

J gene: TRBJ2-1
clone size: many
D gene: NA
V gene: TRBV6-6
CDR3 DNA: TGTGCCAGCAGTATTAGCGGAAACTACAATGAGCAGTTCTTC
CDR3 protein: CASSISGNYNEQFF

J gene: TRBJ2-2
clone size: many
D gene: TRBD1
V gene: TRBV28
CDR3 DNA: TGTGCCAGCAGTGGCAGGGGGCTGGTGTACACCGGGGAGCTGTTTTTT
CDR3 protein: CASSGRGLVYTGELFF

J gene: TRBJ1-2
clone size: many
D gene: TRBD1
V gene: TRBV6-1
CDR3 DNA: TGTGCCAGCAGATGGGACAGGGGAAACTATGGCTACACCTTC
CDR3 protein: CASRWDRGNYGYTF

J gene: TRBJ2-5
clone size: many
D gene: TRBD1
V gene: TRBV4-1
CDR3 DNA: TGCGCCAGCAGCCAGGGACAGGGGGCAGGAGAGACCCAGTACTTC
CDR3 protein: CASSQGQGAGETQYF

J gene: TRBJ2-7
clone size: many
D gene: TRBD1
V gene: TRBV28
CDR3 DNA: TGTGCCAGCAGTACGACAGGGGAATGGGAGCAGTACTTC
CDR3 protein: CASSTTGEWEQYF

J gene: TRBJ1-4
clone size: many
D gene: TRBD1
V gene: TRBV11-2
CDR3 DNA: TGTGCCAGCAGGACCAGGGGGCCCATGCGAAAACTGTTTTTT
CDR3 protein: CASRTRGPMRKLFF